This entry describes one TCR beta chain. The antigen remains unidentified. This sample is drawn from a study of shared clonotypes between healthy human individuals. General study findings and limits: Across a handful of donors, naive CD4 shared around 5.3%, naive CD8 around 3.8%, memory CD4 about 2.5%, memory CD8 0.4% to 0.5%.

The assay was immunoSEQ multiplex PCR, and TCRdb's table has in-frame clones only and misses some. The top ten hold around 0.38% of the sample, which has under 2.5 million clones, approximately 90% seen once. This TCR came from a man between 18 and 29 years old in good health. Some clones in this sample may be carry-over from other donors' samples. Sequencing used naive CD4+ T cells from PBMCs. The sample's subset: CD45RA+ positively selected.

The CDR3 loop reads CASTTLTGELFF. For the CDR3, the DNA is TGTGCCAGCACAACCCTAACCGGGGAGCTGTTTTTT. V and J are TRBV18 and TRBJ2-2; no clear D. CDR1 and CDR2 from the germline V gene are KGHSH and LQKENI. The CDR3 spans 12 residues. Trimming stripped 8 bases from V and 5 bases from J, with 9 bases between.